The entry below describes one T cell receptor beta chain. The antigen is unknown. This specimen belongs to a study of cytomegalovirus exposure and HLA in healthy donors. Study results and limitations: The authors later found HLA-associated TCR beta chains more clonally expanded than equally common others.

The PCR used 60 Vbeta and 13 Jbeta primers. Here immunoSEQ multiplex PCR was the method, and the copy in TCRdb shows in-frame clones only, minus some. The table shows 100,000 to 150,000 clones, with about four fifths occurring only once. The CDR3 contains 15 residues. The V gene end was trimmed by 8 bases and the J gene end by 3 bases; junction bases not matched to a gene: 12. CDR1 is MDHEN and CDR2 is SYDVKM in the germline V gene. The V gene is TRBV28, the J gene TRBJ2-7, with 8 bases identical to TRBD1. This clonotype was obtained from a man between 35 and 55 years old in good health and CMV-seronegative. Sequencing was carried out using PBMCs. As DNA, the CDR3 is TGTGCCAGCGGTGACAGGGGCTTCCCCCTCTACGAGCAGTACTTC. Translated, it gives CASGDRGFPLYEQYF.